These 16 T cell receptor beta chains share one sample of origin, sequenced in a study of cytotoxic CD8 clonotypes in ibrutinib-treated CLL (TCRdb year 2021). The library was produced with the immunoSEQ multiplex PCR assay. In its TCRdb copy, this immuneACCESS table keeps in-frame sequences only and misses some clones. Where compared with another copy, unresolved V genes explain less than half of these, and the others have no known cause. Present in this sample are under 30,000 clones, 70% to 80% of which were seen just once. The leading ten clones occupy 51% of the sample. Sequencing was performed on PBMCs, taken after 36 months of ibrutinib treatment. Every receptor here comes from a human donor with chronic lymphocytic leukemia.

The gene calls are TRBV5-4 and TRBJ2-3; D perhaps matches TRBD2 (6 bases). This CDR3 comprises 16 residues. From germline, CDR1 is SGHNT and CDR2 YYREEE (reference sequence). V shed 0 bases and J shed 0 bases, with 11 bases lying between them. CDR3 loop: CASSLGLAESTDTQYF. The CDR3, as DNA: TGTGCCAGCAGCTTGGGTTTAGCGGAGAGCACAGATACGCAGTATTTT.

This chain joins TRBV27 and TRBJ1-1; 8 bases line up with TRBD1. CDR1 and CDR2 (germline): MNHEY, SMNVEV (reference sequence). Unmatched junction bases numbered 10, after V lost 3 bases and J lost 7 bases. The CDR3 covers 15 residues. CDR3 loop: CASSFYSTGAGEAFF. The CDR3 nucleotides read TGTGCCAGCAGTTTTTACTCGACAGGGGCAGGTGAAGCTTTCTTT.

This chain uses TRBV11-2 with TRBJ1-1; D is ambiguous. The V end lost 5 bases, the J end lost 3 bases, and 4 bases lay between the germline ends. This CDR3 contains 11 residues. Germline V gene sequence: CDR1 SGHAT, CDR2 FQNNGV. The CDR3 is CASSPYTEAFF. In DNA form, the CDR3 reads TGTGCCAGCAGCCCTTACACTGAAGCTTTCTTT.

The genes are TRBV7-8 and TRBJ1-1; D uncertain. Trimming cost V 2 bases and J 1 base, with 8 bases left between them. This CDR3 is 14 amino acids long. The germline gives CDR1 SGHVS, CDR2 FQNEAQ. The CDR3 nucleotides read TGTGCCAGCAGCTTACGGGCAGCGAACACTGAAGCTTTCTTT. It yields the protein CASSLRAANTEAFF. The full variable domain, with the rest looked up from reference TRBV7-8 and TRBJ1-1, is GAGVSQSPRYKVAKRGQDVALRCDPISGHVSLFWYQQALGQGPEFLTYFQNEAQLDKSGLPSDRFFAERPEGSVSTLKIQRTQQEDSAVYLCASSLRAANTEAFFGQGTRLTVV.

CDR3 protein: CAWIPGTGEYYEQYF. For the CDR3, the DNA is TGTGCCTGGATTCCGGGGACAGGGGAGTACTACGAGCAGTACTTC. This chain links TRBV30 with TRBJ2-7, with 10 positions matching TRBD1. With V trimmed by 4 bases and J by 3 bases, 9 bases remained unmatched. Germline V gene sequence: CDR1 GTSNPN, CDR2 SVGIG (reference sequence). The CDR3 sequence is 15 residues long.

The chain joins TRBV5-1 to TRBJ2-3; 7 bases map to TRBD1. The CDR3 loop spans 15 amino acids. The junction had 10 bases not matched to a gene; V was cut back by 4 bases and J by 5 bases. Per the germline V gene, CDR1 is SGHRS and CDR2 is YFSETQ. The CDR3 spells CASSRRDRDEDTQYF. As DNA, the CDR3 is TGCGCCAGCAGCCGTCGAGACAGGGATGAAGATACGCAGTATTTT.

The genes are TRBV6-1 and TRBJ1-2; no definite D call. The CDR3 has 14 amino acids. The ends were cut back, 0 bases at V and 1 base at J, with 6 bases in the middle. CDR1 is MNHNS, CDR2 SASEGT, per germline. CDR3 loop: CASSEAPFNYGYTF. CDR3 DNA sequence: TGTGCCAGCAGTGAAGCACCATTTAACTATGGCTACACCTTC.

This chain links TRBV29-1 with TRBJ2-1, with D perhaps matching TRBD1 (6 bases). CDR1 and CDR2 from the germline V gene are SQVTM and ANQGSEA. V lost 3 bases, J lost 3 bases, and 12 bases lay in between. The CDR3 runs 14 residues. This chain's CDR3 is CSVDGTSGYNEQFF. The CDR3 nucleotides are TGCAGCGTTGACGGGACATCTGGCTACAATGAGCAGTTCTTC.

The V call is TRBV7-2, the J call TRBJ1-6; 9 nucleotides align to TRBD1. The CDR3 is 16 amino acids. CDR1 is SGHTA and CDR2 is FQGNSA in the germline V gene. Trimming took 6 bases from V and 7 from J; bases not matched to a gene: 10. CDR3 DNA: TGTGCCAGCAGGATAGTCGGGACAGGGTCAAATTCACCCCTCCACTTT. Translation gives CASRIVGTGSNSPLHF.

The rearrangement uses TRBV18 and TRBJ1-3; D not resolved. The CDR3 loop spans 16 amino acids. Trimming removed 2 bases at V and 2 bases at J, with 13 bases between. From germline, CDR1 is KGHSH and CDR2 LQKENI. In nucleotides, the CDR3 is TGTGCCAGCTCACCAATCATCGCCCCTACTGGAAACACCATATATTTT. Amino acid sequence: CASSPIIAPTGNTIYF.

This sequence joins TRBV18 and TRBJ2-7; TRBD2 might be the D (5 bases). Trimming shortened V by 3 bases and J by 6 bases, and 18 bases separated the two germline ends. This CDR3 contains 15 residues. Germline V gene sequence: CDR1 KGHSH, CDR2 LQKENI. The CDR3 loop reads CASSPRRVLMGEQYF. Here the CDR3 DNA reads TGTGCCAGCTCACCCCGGCGGGTCTTGATGGGCGAGCAGTACTTC.

The chain combines TRBV5-8 with TRBJ2-2; unclear D gene. The CDR3 has 15 amino acids. Germline values: CDR1 SGHTS, CDR2 YDEGEE. Deletions cut 5 bases from V and 4 bases from J, with 15 bases between. This CDR3 is CASRLGPGPTGELFF. DNA for the CDR3: TGTGCCAGCAGATTAGGTCCGGGTCCCACCGGGGAGCTGTTTTTT.

This sequence joins TRBV19 and TRBJ1-1, with D uncertain. The CDR3 is 12 amino acids. Trimming took off 3 bases at V and 1 base at J, with 3 bases between the two ends. Germline V lookup: CDR1 LNHDA, CDR2 SQIVND (reference sequence). In nucleotides, the CDR3 is TGTGCCAGTAGTATCTCGAACACTGAAGCTTTCTTT. Translating gives CASSISNTEAFF.

The chain recombines TRBV4-1 with TRBJ2-2; 8 nucleotides align to TRBD2. Germline CDR1 and CDR2: MGHRA and YSYEKL. With V trimmed by 5 bases and J by 0 bases, 2 bases remained unmatched. This CDR3 has 15 residues. CDR3 sequence (DNA): TGCGCCAGCAGCTACGGGGGGGCGAACACCGGGGAGCTGTTTTTT. This gives the protein CASSYGGANTGELFF.

In this sample, this clone turned up a few times. The chain employs TRBV30 and TRBJ1-2; D is perhaps TRBD1 (5 bases). The germline gives CDR1 GTSNPN, CDR2 SVGIG (reference sequence). This CDR3 has 14 amino acids. V lost 0 bases to trimming and J lost 8 bases, with 16 bases between them. CDR3 in DNA: TGTGCCTGGAGTGTACTTGGAGGGGCCGGCGGCTACACCTTC. Its translation is CAWSVLGGAGGYTF.

The CDR3 sequence: CASSPNRVVGQYF. CDR3 coding DNA: TGTGCCAGCAGCCCAAACAGGGTCGTAGGGCAGTACTTC. The gene calls are TRBV7-2 and TRBJ2-7; TRBD1 is a possible D gene (6 bases). CDR3 length: 13 amino acids. V gave up 5 bases and J gave up 9 bases, with 17 bases separating them. CDR1 is SGHTA, CDR2 FQGNSA, per germline.